The clone carrying this T cell receptor (beta chain) was observed a handful of times. As yet, its antigen is unknown. These data are taken from a study of T-cell reconstitution after alpha-beta-depleted transplantation in children. Study-wide points: Once a year had passed after transplant, T-cell counts and diversity came mostly from newly produced T cells. Alpha-beta T cells about two months after transplant reportedly derived from several hundred expanded graft clones. In some patients, recipient T cells and intrathymic progenitors surviving conditioning explained high day-60 diversity.

Unique molecular identifiers were incorporated during preparation of the TCRbeta library. Using its own MiXCR run on the PCR reads, TCRdb lists one record per CDR3 protein. The table has more than 400,000 distinct CDR3 sequences, over 40% seen once. CDR1 is LGHNA, CDR2 YNFKEQ, per germline. V shed 5 bases and J 6 bases; nucleotides not matched to a gene: 12. The CDR3 consists of 16 residues. The rearrangement uses TRBV4-2 and TRBJ1-5, with TRBD1 matching over 8 bases. The sample here was PBMCs, taken before TCRalphabeta/CD19-depleted stem cell transplant. The sequence was collected from a girl aged 2-10 years with aplastic anemia, due to receive a stem cell transplant. CDR3 coding DNA: TGTGCCAGCAGCTCTAATCCTCAGGGACAGGTTCAGCCCCAGCATTTT. Protein product: CASSSNPQGQVQPQHF.